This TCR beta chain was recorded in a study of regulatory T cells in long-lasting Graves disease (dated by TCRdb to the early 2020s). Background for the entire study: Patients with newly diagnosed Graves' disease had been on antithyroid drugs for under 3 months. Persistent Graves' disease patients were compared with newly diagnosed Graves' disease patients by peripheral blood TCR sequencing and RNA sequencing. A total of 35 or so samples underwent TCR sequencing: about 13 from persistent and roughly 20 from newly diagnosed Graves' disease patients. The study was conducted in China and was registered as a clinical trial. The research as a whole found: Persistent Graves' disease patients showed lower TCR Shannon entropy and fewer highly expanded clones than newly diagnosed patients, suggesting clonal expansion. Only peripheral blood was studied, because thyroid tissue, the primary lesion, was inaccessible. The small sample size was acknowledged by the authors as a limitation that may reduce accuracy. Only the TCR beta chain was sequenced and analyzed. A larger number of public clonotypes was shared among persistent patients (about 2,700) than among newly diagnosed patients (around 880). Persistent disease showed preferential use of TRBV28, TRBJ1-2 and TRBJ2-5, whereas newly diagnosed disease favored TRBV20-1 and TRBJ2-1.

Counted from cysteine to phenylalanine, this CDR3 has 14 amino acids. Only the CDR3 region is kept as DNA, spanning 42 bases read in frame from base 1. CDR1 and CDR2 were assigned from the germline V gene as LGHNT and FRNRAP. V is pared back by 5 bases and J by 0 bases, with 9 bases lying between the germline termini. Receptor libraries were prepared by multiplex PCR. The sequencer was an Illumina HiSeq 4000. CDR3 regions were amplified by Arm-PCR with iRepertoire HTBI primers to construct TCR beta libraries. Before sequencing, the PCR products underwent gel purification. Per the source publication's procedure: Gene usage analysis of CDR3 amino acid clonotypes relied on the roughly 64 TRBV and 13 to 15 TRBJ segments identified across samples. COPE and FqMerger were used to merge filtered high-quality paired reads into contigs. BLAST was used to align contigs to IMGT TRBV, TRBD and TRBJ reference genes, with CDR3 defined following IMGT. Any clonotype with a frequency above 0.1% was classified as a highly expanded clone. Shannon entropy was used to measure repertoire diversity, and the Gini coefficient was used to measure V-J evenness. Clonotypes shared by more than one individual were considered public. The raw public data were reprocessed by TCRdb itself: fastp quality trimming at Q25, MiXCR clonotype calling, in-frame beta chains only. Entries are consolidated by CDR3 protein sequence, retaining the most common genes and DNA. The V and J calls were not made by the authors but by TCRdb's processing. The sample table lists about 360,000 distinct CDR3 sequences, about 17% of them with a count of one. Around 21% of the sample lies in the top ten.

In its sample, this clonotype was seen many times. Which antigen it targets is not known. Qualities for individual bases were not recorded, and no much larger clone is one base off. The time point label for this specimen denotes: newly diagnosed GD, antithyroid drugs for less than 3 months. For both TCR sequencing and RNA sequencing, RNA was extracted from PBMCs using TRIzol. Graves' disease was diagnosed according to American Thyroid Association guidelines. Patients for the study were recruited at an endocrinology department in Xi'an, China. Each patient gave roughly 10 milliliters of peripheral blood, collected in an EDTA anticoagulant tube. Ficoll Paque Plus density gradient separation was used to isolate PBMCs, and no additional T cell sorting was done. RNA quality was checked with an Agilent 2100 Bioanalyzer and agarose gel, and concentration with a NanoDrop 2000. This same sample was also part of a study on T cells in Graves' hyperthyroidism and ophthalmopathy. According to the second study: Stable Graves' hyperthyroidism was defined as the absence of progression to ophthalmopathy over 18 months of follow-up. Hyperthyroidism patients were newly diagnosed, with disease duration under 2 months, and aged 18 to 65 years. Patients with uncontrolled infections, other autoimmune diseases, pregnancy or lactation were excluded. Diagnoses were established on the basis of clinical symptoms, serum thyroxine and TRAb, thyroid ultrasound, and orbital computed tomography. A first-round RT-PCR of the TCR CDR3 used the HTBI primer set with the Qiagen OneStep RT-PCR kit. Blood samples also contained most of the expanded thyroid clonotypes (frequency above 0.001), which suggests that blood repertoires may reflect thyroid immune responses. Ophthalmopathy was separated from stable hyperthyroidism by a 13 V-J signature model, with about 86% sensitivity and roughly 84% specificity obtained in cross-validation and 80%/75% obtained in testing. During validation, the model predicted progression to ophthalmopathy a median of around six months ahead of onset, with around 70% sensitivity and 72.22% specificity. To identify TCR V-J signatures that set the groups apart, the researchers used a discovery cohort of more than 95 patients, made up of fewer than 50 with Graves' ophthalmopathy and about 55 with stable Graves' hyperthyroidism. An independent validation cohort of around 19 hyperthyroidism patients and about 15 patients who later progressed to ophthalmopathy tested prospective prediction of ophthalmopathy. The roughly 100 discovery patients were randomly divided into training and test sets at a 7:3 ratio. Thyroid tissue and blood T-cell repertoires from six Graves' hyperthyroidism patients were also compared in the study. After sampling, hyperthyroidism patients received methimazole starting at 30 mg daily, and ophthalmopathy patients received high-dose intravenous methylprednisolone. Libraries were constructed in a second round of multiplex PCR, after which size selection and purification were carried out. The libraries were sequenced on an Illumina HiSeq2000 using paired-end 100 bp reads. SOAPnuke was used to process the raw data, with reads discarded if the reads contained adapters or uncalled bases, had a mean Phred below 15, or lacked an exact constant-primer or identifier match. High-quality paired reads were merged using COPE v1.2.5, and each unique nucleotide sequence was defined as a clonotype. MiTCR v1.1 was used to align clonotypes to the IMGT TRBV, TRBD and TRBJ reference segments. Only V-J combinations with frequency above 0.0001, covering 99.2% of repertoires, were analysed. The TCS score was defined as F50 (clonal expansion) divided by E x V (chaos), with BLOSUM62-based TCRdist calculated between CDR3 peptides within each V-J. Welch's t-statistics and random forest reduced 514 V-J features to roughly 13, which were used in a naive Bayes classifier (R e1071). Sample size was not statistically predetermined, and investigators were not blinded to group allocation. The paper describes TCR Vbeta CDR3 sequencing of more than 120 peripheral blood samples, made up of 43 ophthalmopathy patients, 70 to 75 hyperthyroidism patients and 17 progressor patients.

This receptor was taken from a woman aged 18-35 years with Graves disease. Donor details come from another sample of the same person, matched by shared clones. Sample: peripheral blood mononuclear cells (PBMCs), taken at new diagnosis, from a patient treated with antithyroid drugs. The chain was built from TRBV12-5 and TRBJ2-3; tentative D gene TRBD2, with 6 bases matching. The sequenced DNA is TGTGCTAGTGGTCCCAGCGGGAGCACAGATACGCAGTATTTT. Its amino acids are CASGPSGSTDTQYF.